This T cell receptor (beta chain) emerged from a study of long-term antiretroviral therapy in people with HIV. Samples were assayed with immunoSEQ v3.0 at survey level. Using immunoSEQ multiplex PCR, the repertoire was profiled, and TCRdb retains in-frame clones only, with some absent. The data show tens of thousands of clones, around 80% seen once. United States facilities provided treatment to all participants with HIV. Specimens retained about 0.95-11 million cryopreserved PBMC preceding DNA extraction. This clonotype originated in a woman between 40 and 55 years old with HIV. Sample: unsorted PBMCs, taken 0.5 years after starting antiretroviral therapy.

The CDR3 region is CASSPRADYNEQFF. The CDR3 DNA is TGTGCCAGCAGTCCCCGGGCGGACTACAATGAGCAGTTCTTC. The V and J genes are TRBV2 and TRBJ2-1; no firm D call. This CDR3 region has 14 residues. Germline V gene lookup returns CDR1 SNHLY and CDR2 FYNNEI. V lost 5 bases, J lost 3 bases, and 11 bases lay in between.